A selection of T cell receptor beta chains follows, all from one sample in a study of cytomegalovirus exposure and HLA in healthy donors. TCRdb keeps only in-frame clones here, not all; method: immunoSEQ multiplex PCR. The sample yields around 91,000 clones, approximately 84% seen once. Sequenced material: PBMCs. The receptors shown here come from a man in his late teens or twenties in good health and CMV-seronegative. CDR3s include the opening cysteine and the closing phenylalanine or tryptophan. D genes are given only for firm matches. Clone sizes are given selectively: once, few, many, or a class where the clone is expanded.

NA,TRBV7-8,TRBJ2-7,NA,CASSLLAVSYEQYF,TGTGCCAGCAGCTTATTAGCGGTATCCTACGAGCAGTACTTC
NA,TRBV11-2,TRBJ1-2,NA,CASSPRGGWGYTF,TGTGCCAGCAGCCCGAGAGGGGGATGGGGCTACACCTTC
NA,TRBV9,TRBJ2-7,TRBD2,CASSVAEREGYEQYF,TGTGCCAGCAGCGTAGCCGAGCGGGAAGGCTACGAGCAGTACTTC
NA,TRBV6-1,TRBJ2-7,TRBD2,CASSSTSGGSLSQYF,TGTGCCAGCAGTAGTACTAGCGGGGGGTCCTTGAGTCAGTACTTC
NA,TRBV7-9,TRBJ1-2,TRBD1,CASSSFIDRAGGYTF,TGTGCCAGCAGCTCCTTTATCGACAGGGCCGGGGGCTACACCTTC
NA,TRBV5-4,TRBJ2-2,TRBD2,CASSLSSGRGTGELFF,TGTGCCAGCAGCTTGAGTAGCGGGAGGGGCACCGGGGAGCTGTTTTTT
NA,TRBV5-6,TRBJ1-2,TRBD1,CASRGQGTPNYGYTF,TGTGCCAGCAGGGGACAGGGTACCCCTAACTATGGCTACACCTTC
once,TRBV5-1,TRBJ2-7,TRBD1,CASSWTGSPDEQYF,TGCGCCAGCAGCTGGACAGGGTCCCCTGACGAGCAGTACTTC
NA,TRBV11-3,TRBJ2-1,NA,CASSLGVIEGGNNEQFF,TGTGCCAGCAGCTTAGGAGTCATCGAAGGAGGGAACAATGAGCAGTTCTTC
NA,TRBV7-3,TRBJ1-1,TRBD1,CASVPGQGNTEAFF,TGTGCCAGCGTCCCGGGACAGGGGAACACTGAAGCTTTCTTT
NA,TRBV27,TRBJ1-2,NA,CASMGTGIYGYTF,TGTGCCAGCATGGGTACAGGGATATATGGCTACACCTTC
NA,TRBV7-3,TRBJ2-4,TRBD2,CASSPPGSSGSGNIQYF,TGTGCCAGCAGCCCCCCCGGCTCTAGCGGGAGTGGAAACATTCAGTACTTC
once,TRBV7-2,TRBJ1-5,NA,CASSLAGGGQPQHF,TGTGCCAGCAGCTTAGCCGGTGGGGGCCAGCCCCAGCATTTT
NA,TRBV11-3,TRBJ2-7,TRBD2,CASSLTSGSSYEQYF,TGTGCCAGCAGCTTAACTAGCGGATCCTCCTACGAGCAGTACTTC
NA,TRBV19,TRBJ2-5,TRBD1,CASTFRGRGETQYF,TGTGCCAGTACGTTCAGGGGGCGCGGAGAGACCCAGTACTTC
NA,TRBV19,TRBJ1-2,NA,CASRVDSRGGYTF,TGTGCCAGTAGGGTGGACTCCCGGGGTGGCTACACCTTC
few,TRBV30,TRBJ2-5,NA,CAWTGIGIHF,TGTGCCTGGACAGGGATTGGGATTCACTTC
NA,TRBV7-9,TRBJ1-5,TRBD1,CASSPWAGQGNQPQHF,TGTGCCAGCTCCCCCTGGGCGGGACAGGGGAATCAGCCCCAGCATTTT
NA,TRBV27,TRBJ1-4,NA,CASSGDEKLFF,TGTGCCAGCAGCGGGGATGAAAAACTGTTTTTT
NA,TRBV28,TRBJ1-2,NA,CASSFDRSGGYTF,TGTGCCAGCAGTTTCGACAGGTCCGGGGGCTACACCTTC
NA,TRBV5-4,TRBJ2-3,NA,CASSLEEADTQYF,TGTGCCAGCAGCTTGGAGGAGGCAGATACGCAGTATTTT
few,TRBV5-1,TRBJ1-4,NA,CASSPGDYDGEKLFF,TGCGCCAGCAGCCCTGGAGACTACGACGGAGAAAAACTGTTTTTT
NA,TRBV5-1,TRBJ1-5,NA,CASSLGYNQPQHF,TGCGCCAGCAGCTTGGGCTACAATCAGCCCCAGCATTTT
few,TRBV5-4,TRBJ2-3,NA,CASSPGMANTDTQYF,TGTGCCAGCAGCCCCGGGATGGCTAACACAGATACGCAGTATTTT
NA,TRBV7-2,TRBJ2-5,NA,CASSSVGGTQETQYF,TGTGCCAGCAGCTCAGTCGGCGGGACCCAAGAGACCCAGTACTTC
NA,TRBV6-5,TRBJ2-7,TRBD2,CASSQPPPSGSQYF,TGTGCCAGCAGCCAACCCCCCCCTAGCGGGAGCCAGTACTTC
NA,TRBV9,TRBJ2-3,NA,CASSRDTSTDTQYF,TGTGCCAGCAGCAGAGATACTAGCACAGATACGCAGTATTTT
few,TRBV6-4,TRBJ2-3,NA,CASSDGGTDTDTQYF,TGTGCCAGCAGTGACGGAGGGACAGACACAGATACGCAGTATTTT
NA,TRBV5-1,TRBJ2-1,TRBD1,CASSGGTGGYYNEQFF,TGCGCCAGCAGCGGGGGGACAGGGGGCTATTACAATGAGCAGTTCTTC
NA,TRBV6-6,TRBJ2-5,NA,CASSQDNREQYF,TGTGCCAGCAGTCAAGATAACCGGGAGCAGTACTTC
NA,TRBV5-4,TRBJ2-3,TRBD2,CASTYSGRSTDTQYF,TGTGCCAGCACCTATAGCGGGAGAAGCACAGATACGCAGTATTTT
NA,TRBV6-6,TRBJ2-1,NA,CASSEGSRGEQFF,TGTGCCAGCAGTGAGGGGTCCCGGGGGGAGCAGTTCTTC
NA,TRBV29-1,TRBJ1-1,NA,CSVEDQGMHSGPAFF,TGCAGCGTTGAAGATCAGGGTATGCATTCGGGCCCGGCTTTCTTT
NA,TRBV27,TRBJ1-5,NA,CASSLDQASNQPQHF,TGTGCCAGCAGTTTAGACCAGGCCAGCAATCAGCCCCAGCATTTT
NA,TRBV4-1,TRBJ2-7,NA,CASSQDLLRSEQYF,TGCGCCAGCAGCCAAGATCTCCTCCGGAGCGAGCAGTACTTC
NA,TRBV27,TRBJ2-7,TRBD2,CASSTTSGGLYEQYF,TGTGCCAGCAGTACGACTAGCGGGGGGCTTTACGAGCAGTACTTC
NA,TRBV4-1,TRBJ2-7,NA,CASSMAPSDYYEQYF,TGCGCCAGCAGTATGGCACCCAGCGACTACTACGAGCAGTACTTC
NA,TRBV14,TRBJ2-4,TRBD1,CASSSNMGTGSNIQYF,TGTGCCAGCAGCTCCAACATGGGGACAGGGAGTAACATTCAGTACTTC
NA,TRBV4-3,TRBJ2-6,NA,CASSQEEGSGANVLTF,TGCGCCAGCAGCCAAGAGGAGGGCTCTGGGGCCAACGTCCTGACTTTC
NA,TRBV5-5,TRBJ1-1,NA,CASSFRTLDTEAFF,TGTGCCAGCAGCTTCAGGACTTTGGACACTGAAGCTTTCTTT
NA,TRBV7-2,TRBJ2-7,TRBD2,CASSPSTSGRGEQYF,TGTGCCAGCAGCCCGTCGACTAGCGGGAGGGGCGAGCAGTACTTC
few,TRBV30,TRBJ2-1,NA,CAWSDGTSDSHLGDEQFF,TGTGCCTGGAGTGACGGGACCTCGGACAGCCACCTGGGGGATGAGCAGTTCTTC
NA,TRBV23-1,TRBJ2-7,TRBD2,CASVRLAGSTYEQYF,TGCGCCAGCGTACGACTAGCGGGAAGCACCTACGAGCAGTACTTC
once,TRBV7-9,TRBJ1-6,TRBD1,CASSSGTGIPNSPLHF,TGTGCCAGCAGCTCTGGGACAGGGATACCCAATTCACCCCTCCACTTT
once,TRBV7-2,TRBJ2-5,TRBD1,CASSGDRGVETQYF,TGTGCCAGCAGCGGAGACAGGGGGGTGGAGACCCAGTACTTC
few,TRBV6-5,TRBJ1-2,TRBD1,CATAWTGVGYTF,TGTGCCACCGCGTGGACAGGCGTCGGCTACACCTTC
NA,TRBV13,TRBJ2-7,NA,CASSFLGSYEQYF,TGTGCCAGCAGCTTTCTTGGTTCCTACGAGCAGTACTTC
NA,TRBV9,TRBJ2-5,NA,CASSRSQETQYF,TGTGCCAGCAGCCGCAGCCAAGAGACCCAGTACTTC
NA,TRBV11-1,TRBJ2-2,TRBD2,CASSKGLVVSGELFF,TGTGCCAGCAGCAAGGGACTAGTGGTCTCCGGGGAGCTGTTTTTT
NA,TRBV27,TRBJ1-5,NA,CASREGRGGNQPQHF,TGTGCCAGCAGGGAAGGGAGGGGAGGCAATCAGCCCCAGCATTTT
NA,TRBV9,TRBJ2-7,NA,CASSVGLYPEEQYF,TGTGCCAGCAGCGTAGGCCTGTACCCGGAGGAGCAGTACTTC